This T cell receptor beta chain was recorded in a study of blood T cell repertoires in COVID-19. About the study: Some COVID-19 samples were acute and others convalescent; all came from the United States, Italy and Spain. In each case, the material was cDNA or gDNA derived from T cells, B-cell-depleted T cells, or PBMCs.

Authors' methods: By means of reference gene primer amplification, nucleated cell counts were estimated. Clones were sequenced by immunoSEQ multiplex PCR, and TCRdb holds only the in-frame ones, with some missing. V, J and clone size are those of that table, while D and trimming were read from the DNA. The sample contains some 280,000 clones, about 91% of which appear only once. Trimming took 2 bases from V and 0 from J, leaving 5 bases between them. The CDR3 length is 14 residues. The germline gives CDR1 MNHEY, CDR2 SVGAGI. This receptor was identified in a woman in her sixties with acute or convalescent COVID-19. The V and J genes are TRBV6-5 and TRBJ1-5; D is unresolved. Sequences were obtained from peripheral blood. CDR3 sequence reads: CASSYVHSNQPQHF. Written as DNA, the CDR3 is TGTGCCAGCAGTTACGTCCATAGCAATCAGCCCCAGCATTTT.